This T cell receptor beta chain was captured by sequencing in a study of blood T cell repertoires in COVID-19. As regards this clone: The same CDR3 can be traced to other DNA sequences in this sample.

Using immunoSEQ multiplex PCR, the repertoire was profiled, and TCRdb retains in-frame clones only, with some absent. The table shows a few hundred thousand clones, with more than 75% occurring only once. Germline V gene lookup returns CDR1 SGHVS and CDR2 FQNEAQ. The V end was cut by 3 bases, the J end by 1 base, with 6 bases between. The length of the CDR3 is 13 residues. Sequencing was performed on peripheral blood. The source of this sequence is a middle-aged man who had recovered from COVID-19. The chain combines TRBV7-8 with TRBJ1-1, with D unclear. The CDR3 coding sequence is TGTGCCAGCAGCTTCGGTTCGAACACTGAAGCTTTCTTT. This translates into CASSFGSNTEAFF.